Each of the 5 T cell receptor beta chains below was sequenced from the same sample in a study of identical twins. TCRdb re-derived calls from the 5' RACE reads in MiXCR, one entry per CDR3 protein. The data contain 550,000 to 800,000 distinct CDR3 sequences, 7% to 7.5% of them singletons. These records were also assigned to another study, of yellow fever vaccine responses in identical twins.

The specimen sequenced was PBMCs. Receptors originate from a woman aged 18 to 35 in good health.

CDR3 loop: CSAPTGNAGELFF. DNA for the CDR3: TGCAGTGCACCGACAGGGAATGCCGGGGAGCTGTTTTTT. The chain is built from TRBV20-1 and TRBJ2-2; 7 bases fit TRBD1. Germline V gene sequence: CDR1 DFQATT, CDR2 SNEGSKA (reference sequence). CDR3 length: 13 amino acids. V lost 6 bases and J lost 6; bases outside the gene matches: 7.

There are many counts of this clonotype. V is TRBV18 and J is TRBJ1-1, with 7 bases fitting TRBD1. The CDR3 is 16 residues long. The junction had 6 bases not matched to a gene; V was cut back by 1 base and J by 1 base. Per the germline V gene, CDR1 is KGHSH and CDR2 is LQKENI. CDR3 region: CASSPRPGTENTEAFF. CDR3 bases: TGTGCCAGCTCACCACGACCCGGGACAGAGAACACTGAAGCTTTCTTT.

J is TRBJ2-1 and V is TRBV12-3 or TRBV12-4; 9 nucleotides agree with TRBD2. With 4 bases clipped from V and 1 base from J, the junction kept 11 bases outside the gene matches. This CDR3 has 18 amino acids. Here the CDR3 reads CASSSPRLAARSYNEQFF. The CDR3, as DNA: TGTGCCAGCAGTTCTCCTAGACTAGCGGCTAGATCCTACAATGAGCAGTTCTTC.

This clonotype was recorded at least ten times. At one end the junction does not follow the germline gene, possibly because of a read error. This sequence joins TRBV5-1 and TRBJ1-1; TRBD1 might be the D (5 bases). This CDR3 comprises 14 residues. Germline CDR1 is SGHRS and CDR2 is YFSETQ. CDR3 residues: CASSLAGRNTEAFF. DNA of the CDR3: TGTGCCAGCAGTTTAGCAGGGAGGAACACTGAAGCTTTCTTT.

The sample holds a few counts of this clonotype. This sequence joins TRBV28 and TRBJ2-2; D not certain. Trimming took off 7 bases at V and 4 bases at J, with 10 bases between the two ends. The CDR3 has 13 residues. CDR1 and CDR2 (germline): MDHEN, SYDVKM. CDR3 region: CASNPPATGELFF. The CDR3 DNA reads as TGTGCCAGCAATCCACCAGCCACCGGGGAGCTGTTTTTT.